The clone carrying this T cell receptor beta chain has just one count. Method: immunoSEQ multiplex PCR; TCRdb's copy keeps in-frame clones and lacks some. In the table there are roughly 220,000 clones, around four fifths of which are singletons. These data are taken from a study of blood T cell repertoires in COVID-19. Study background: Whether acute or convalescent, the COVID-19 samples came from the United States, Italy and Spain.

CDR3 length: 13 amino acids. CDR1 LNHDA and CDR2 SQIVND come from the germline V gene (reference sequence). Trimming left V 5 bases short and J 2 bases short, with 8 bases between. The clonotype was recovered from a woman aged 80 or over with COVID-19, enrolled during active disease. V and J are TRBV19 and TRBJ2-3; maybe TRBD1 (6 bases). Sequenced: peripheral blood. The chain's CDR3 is CASSGGLTDTQYF. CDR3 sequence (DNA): TGTGCCAGTAGTGGGGGCCTCACAGATACGCAGTATTTT. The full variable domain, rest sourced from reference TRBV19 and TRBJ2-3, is DGGITQSPKYLFRKEGQNVTLSCEQNLNHDAMYWYRQDPGQGLRLIYYSQIVNDFQKGDIAEGYSVSREKKESFPLTVTSAQKNPTAFYLCASSGGLTDTQYFGPGTRLTVL.